Included here is one T cell receptor (beta chain) sequence, with context. Its antigen is not identified. This entry is derived from a study of T cells in localized non-small cell lung cancer. Overall study results and limits: When the top 100 tumor clones were examined, a median approximately 59 of them also appeared in the adjacent lung, which was paired and uninvolved. Among blood samples, higher T cell density accompanied longer overall survival. Uninvolved adjacent lung, not tumor, had the highest T cell clonality.

The assay was immunoSEQ multiplex PCR, and TCRdb's table has in-frame clones only and misses some. Here the sample spans about 24,000 clones, 89% being singletons. This CDR3 has 16 amino acids. V trimming: 2 bases; J trimming: 6 bases; junction bases outside the gene matches: 13. Germline assignment: CDR1 SGHRS and CDR2 YFSETQ. The J gene is TRBJ1-2, the V gene TRBV5-1; 7 bases are a match to TRBD1. Sequencing used peripheral blood, obtained before any cancer treatment. The receptor was derived from a man between 40 and 70 years old with stage I squamous cell lung carcinoma. The CDR3 reads CASSLQGQPKNDGYTF. The CDR3 DNA follows: TGCGCCAGCAGCTTACAGGGACAGCCCAAGAATGATGGCTACACCTTC.